This T cell receptor (beta chain) comes out of a study of CD8 T cells in Susac syndrome. The ends were cut back, 6 bases at V and 1 base at J, with 12 bases in the middle. The CDR3 has 15 amino acids. TCR beta sequences were obtained from blood CD8+ and CD4+ T cells. RNA totalling about 0.5 to 1 ug underwent reverse transcription with random hexamers. A multiplex approach, immunoSEQ multiplex PCR, amplified TCR beta CDR3 across 54 Vbeta and 13 Jbeta. MiXCR was run by TCRdb on the immunoSEQ multiplex PCR reads, yielding one entry per CDR3 protein. Of over 200,000 distinct CDR3 sequences listed, around 93% are singletons.

This chain joins TRBV12-3 or TRBV12-4 and TRBJ2-2; the D gene is possibly TRBD1 (6 bases). The clonotype comes from a human donor with multiple sclerosis. The specimen sequenced was CD4+ T cells from PBMCs. The CDR3 spells CASSWDTRNTGELFF. The CDR3 DNA reads TGTGCCAGCAGCTGGGACACTCGGAACACCGGGGAGCTGTTTTTT.